A single T cell receptor beta chain is shown here with its context. The CDR3 contains 12 residues. CDR1 is SEHNR and CDR2 is FQNEAQ in the germline V gene (reference sequence). The V segment lost 6 bases and the J segment 7 bases; nucleotides outside the gene matches: 5. The table came from immunoSEQ multiplex PCR; TCRdb's copy has only in-frame clones and leaves some out. The data contain some 22,000 clones, roughly 84% of them seen just once; the ten biggest clones take up around 23%. The sample comes from a study of control samples from healthy donors and cancer patients. Sequencing used PBMCs. This chain connects TRBV7-9 to TRBJ1-2; TRBD1 matches 7 bases. The TCR was taken from a man aged 55-75 years with colorectal cancer. The CDR3 nucleotides read TGTGCCAGCAGAGAGGGGGCGGTTGGCTACACCTTC. Its protein is CASREGAVGYTF.